The 2 T cell receptor beta chains below were found in one sample sequenced in a study of tumor-infiltrating lymphocytes in primary liver carcinoma (dated by TCRdb to between 2016 and 2019). The sample was run on an Illumina HiSeq 2500. TCRbeta-specific cDNA was reverse-transcribed from about 500 ng total RNA using a constant-region primer and ProtoScript II reverse transcriptase. TCRbeta libraries were built with three nested multiplex PCR rounds, a slightly modified ARM-PCR procedure. The first two PCR rounds used multiplex TRBV1-TRBV30 forward primers with a Cbeta reverse primer, each for 10 cycles. The raw public data were reprocessed by TCRdb itself: fastp quality trimming at Q25, MiXCR clonotype calling, in-frame beta chains only. Here each entry gathers all rows of one CDR3 protein and keeps the most common genes and DNA. Present in this sample are 300,000 to 350,000 distinct CDR3 sequences, less than 65% of which were seen just once. Jointly, the top ten make up 5.5% to 8% of the sample.

TRIzol reagent was used to extract blood RNA from unsorted whole blood, while the DNeasy Blood & Tissue kit provided the germline DNA. Source material: peripheral blood. These receptors originate from a man aged 40-49 years with primary liver carcinoma and hepatitis B virus infection.

Comments on this clonotype: A much bigger clone sits one base away, suggesting this may be a read error. The V gene is TRBV4-1, the J gene TRBJ2-1; D uncertain. CDR3 size: 15 residues. Germline V lookup: CDR1 MGHRA, CDR2 YSYEKL. The CDR3 loop reads CASCQVGSSYNEQFF. DNA for the CDR3: TGCGCCAGCTGCCAAGTAGGGTCCTCCTACAATGAGCAGTTCTTC.

A remark on this clonotype: The conserved final phenylalanine or tryptophan is absent from the CDR3, which likely points to a read error. The chain uses TRBV5-5 and TRBJ2-7; D is unresolved. The germline V and J ends were trimmed by 0 bases and 2 bases, with 18 bases remaining between them. Germline V gene data show CDR1 as SGHKS and CDR2 as YYEKEE (reference sequence). There are 17 residues in the CDR3. The CDR3 loop reads CASSLEQHLTRPYEQYI. In nucleotides, the CDR3 is TGTGCCAGCAGCTTGGAGCAGCACCTGACTCGGCCCTACGAGCAGTACATA.